This T cell receptor (beta chain) was captured by sequencing in a study of T cell repertoires in cytomegalovirus infection. Study details: Public TCR beta signatures indicated both CMV infection and matching HLA type.

Notes on the study in general: Dominating the ex vivo response were TCR beta clonotypes that were CMV-specific and HLA-C-restricted. There were carriers of CMV plus the relevant HLA, and cumulative public TCR beta family frequency identified them.

Germline V gene sequence: CDR1 SEHNR, CDR2 FQNEAQ (reference sequence). This CDR3 is 16 amino acids long. V was trimmed by 3 bases and J by 2 bases, leaving 16 bases between them. TCRdb itself ran the reads through MiXCR, one entry per CDR3 protein. The data show over 300,000 distinct CDR3 sequences, 9.5% seen once. This clonotype has only a few counts. The antigen is not known. V usage is TRBV7-9 and J usage is TRBJ2-5; D is ambiguous. The source material was PBMCs. The receptor was isolated from a human donor in good health (CMV status not recorded). Some clones in this sample may be carry-over from other donors' samples. The CDR3 DNA is TGTGCCAGCAGCTTCCGGTCGAGCCGAATTCAAGAGACCCAGTACTTC. This gives the protein CASSFRSSRIQETQYF.